The rows below give T cell receptor beta chains drawn from one sample of a study of blood T cell repertoires in COVID-19. The table came from immunoSEQ multiplex PCR; TCRdb's copy has only in-frame clones and leaves some out. The profile covers approximately 280,000 clones, with 70% to 90% appearing a single time and approximately 8.5% taken by the ten largest. Sequences were obtained from peripheral blood. The receptors derive from a man younger than 35 with active or convalescent COVID-19. The CDR3 runs from the conserved cysteine through the conserved F or W. D genes are given only for firm matches. The size entry is marked missing in some rows and otherwise reads once, few, many or a size class.

TRBV24-1	TRBJ2-6	TRBD1	NA	CATSDGQGAGGANVLTF	TGTGCCACCAGTGACGGACAGGGGGCAGGAGGGGCCAACGTCCTGACTTTC
TRBV6-4	TRBJ1-5	NA	many	CASSETENQPQHF	TGTGCCAGCTCCGAGACAGAGAATCAGCCCCAGCATTTT
TRBV2	TRBJ1-5	NA	once	CASSGGGGGGNQPQHF	TGTGCCAGCAGTGGAGGAGGGGGAGGGGGCAATCAGCCCCAGCATTTT
TRBV7-2	TRBJ2-1	TRBD2	NA	CASSLRGGSSYNEQFF	TGTGCCAGCAGCTTAAGGGGCGGGAGCTCCTACAATGAGCAGTTCTTC
TRBV9	TRBJ2-2	TRBD2	NA	CASSFPGGPYNTGELFF	TGTGCCAGCAGCTTCCCGGGAGGGCCCTACAACACCGGGGAGCTGTTTTTT
TRBV7-2	TRBJ1-5	NA	NA	CASSLSGGRNQPQHF	TGTGCCAGCAGCTTATCCGGGGGACGCAATCAGCCCCAGCATTTT
TRBV2	TRBJ2-7	TRBD1	NA	CASMPGQGPYEQYF	TGTGCCAGCATGCCGGGACAGGGCCCCTACGAGCAGTACTTC
TRBV4-3	TRBJ2-3	TRBD2	NA	CASSQDIGAGSGGGDTQYF	TGCGCCAGCAGCCAAGATATCGGTGCTGGTAGCGGGGGTGGAGATACGCAGTATTTT
TRBV27	TRBJ1-2	TRBD1	NA	CASRADRGRSYGYTF	TGTGCCAGCAGGGCTGACAGGGGGCGTAGCTATGGCTACACCTTC
TRBV2	TRBJ1-6	NA	NA	CASSGPVANSPLHF	TGTGCCAGCAGTGGTCCCGTAGCTAATTCACCCCTCCACTTT
TRBV6-2/TRBV6-3	TRBJ2-3	TRBD1	NA	CASSLGQGGTDTQYF	TGTGCCAGCAGTCTCGGACAGGGCGGCACAGATACGCAGTATTTT
TRBV10-3	TRBJ2-6	NA	NA	CAISAGANVLTF	TGTGCCATCAGTGCGGGGGCCAACGTCCTGACTTTC
TRBV19	TRBJ1-2	NA	NA	CASSARYSGGYTF	TGTGCCAGTAGTGCACGTTACAGTGGTGGCTACACCTTC
TRBV19	TRBJ1-4	NA	few	CASGPTGTNEKLFF	TGTGCCAGTGGACCGACAGGAACTAATGAAAAACTGTTTTTT
TRBV4-3	TRBJ2-7	TRBD1	NA	CASSQGRGQGNYEQYF	TGCGCCAGCAGCCAAGGGCGGGGACAGGGTAACTACGAGCAGTACTTC
TRBV19	TRBJ1-3	NA	NA	CASSTTGFTSSGNTIYF	TGTGCCAGTAGTACAACGGGGTTTACGAGCTCTGGAAACACCATATATTTT
TRBV9	TRBJ1-2	NA	NA	CASSVGVGPNYGYTF	TGTGCCAGCAGCGTAGGCGTCGGTCCTAACTATGGCTACACCTTC
TRBV4-1	TRBJ1-2	TRBD1	NA	CASSREDRGEYGYTF	TGCGCCAGCAGCCGAGAGGACAGGGGTGAATATGGCTACACCTTC
TRBV2	TRBJ1-6	TRBD1	NA	CASGTTGGANSPLHF	TGTGCCAGCGGGACGACAGGGGGCGCAAATTCACCCCTCCACTTT
TRBV7-8	TRBJ2-7	TRBD1	NA	CASSFTGAEQYF	TGTGCCAGCAGCTTCACAGGGGCCGAGCAGTACTTC
TRBV10-3	TRBJ2-7	TRBD1	NA	CAISESPGQGGNYEQYF	TGTGCCATCAGTGAGTCTCCGGGACAGGGAGGGAACTACGAGCAGTACTTC
TRBV10-1	TRBJ1-2	NA	NA	CASSESHGFAGNYGYTF	TGCGCCAGCAGTGAGTCTCATGGATTCGCGGGGAACTATGGCTACACCTTC
TRBV19	TRBJ2-5	NA	NA	CASSRDKQETQYF	TGTGCCAGTAGCCGGGACAAACAAGAGACCCAGTACTTC
TRBV5-6	TRBJ2-1	TRBD2	NA	CASSPRAGGARNEQFF	TGTGCCAGCAGCCCGAGGGCGGGGGGGGCCCGCAATGAGCAGTTCTTC
TRBV6-5	TRBJ2-7	NA	NA	CASSYVQGPYEQYF	TGTGCCAGCAGTTACGTACAGGGTCCCTACGAGCAGTACTTC
TRBV6-5	TRBJ2-7	NA	NA	CASRRTGEVDNEQYF	TGTGCCAGCAGACGGACGGGGGAAGTTGACAACGAGCAGTACTTC
TRBV7-8	TRBJ2-7	NA	NA	CASSLSWVGINYEQYF	TGTGCCAGCAGCTTGAGTTGGGTCGGGATAAACTACGAGCAGTACTTC
TRBV15	TRBJ1-5	TRBD1	NA	CATSRGGGDREENQPQHF	TGTGCCACCAGCAGAGGGGGAGGTGACAGGGAGGAAAATCAGCCCCAGCATTTT
TRBV21-1	TRBJ2-2	NA	NA	CASSAGQGAFTGELFF	TGTGCCAGCAGCGCGGGACAGGGGGCTTTCACCGGGGAGCTGTTTTTT
TRBV3-1/TRBV3-2	TRBJ2-2	NA	NA	CASSQAPLNTGELFF	TGTGCCAGCAGCCAAGCCCCTTTAAACACCGGGGAGCTGTTTTTT
TRBV5-1	TRBJ2-1	TRBD1	NA	CASSLESGGNEQFF	TGCGCCAGCAGCTTGGAATCAGGGGGCAATGAGCAGTTCTTC
TRBV6-4	TRBJ2-1	TRBD2	NA	CASSVIAGAYNEQFF	TGTGCCAGCAGTGTAATAGCGGGGGCTTACAATGAGCAGTTCTTC
TRBV4-2	TRBJ1-1	NA	NA	CASSQAMNTEAFF	TGTGCCAGCAGCCAAGCAATGAACACTGAAGCTTTCTTT
TRBV4-1	TRBJ2-7	NA	NA	CASSQDSGVRYEQYF	TGCGCCAGCAGCCAAGATTCGGGGGTTAGGTACGAGCAGTACTTC
TRBV18	TRBJ1-6	TRBD1	NA	CASSPTGVKGNSPLHF	TGTGCCAGCTCACCAACAGGGGTAAAGGGCAATTCACCCCTCCACTTT
TRBV7-9	TRBJ2-5	NA	NA	CASSLEFSQETQYF	TGTGCCAGCAGCTTAGAATTCAGCCAAGAGACCCAGTACTTC
TRBV19	TRBJ1-1	NA	NA	CASSIGTATEAFF	TGTGCCAGTAGTATAGGGACAGCGACTGAAGCTTTCTTT
TRBV9	TRBJ2-1	NA	many	CASSVIGGSYNEQFF	TGTGCCAGCAGCGTTATAGGGGGATCCTACAATGAGCAGTTCTTC
TRBV10-3	TRBJ1-4	TRBD1	NA	CAISESRAGGSEKLFF	TGTGCCATCAGTGAGTCGAGGGCAGGGGGCAGTGAAAAACTGTTTTTT
TRBV6-5	TRBJ2-2	NA	NA	CASSSPGGELFF	TGTGCCAGCAGTTCCCCGGGAGGGGAGCTGTTTTTT
TRBV6-2/TRBV6-3	TRBJ2-7	TRBD1	NA	CASSQTGGADEQYF	TGTGCCAGCAGTCAGACAGGGGGAGCAGACGAGCAGTACTTC
TRBV5-1	TRBJ2-5	NA	NA	CASSLEGETQYF	TGCGCCAGCAGCTTGGAGGGGGAGACCCAGTACTTC
TRBV10-3	TRBJ1-4	NA	NA	CAISDMAPGTNEKLFF	TGTGCCATCAGTGATATGGCCCCTGGAACTAATGAAAAACTGTTTTTT
TRBV29-1	TRBJ2-3	TRBD1	NA	CSVRRGLTDTQYF	TGCAGCGTTCGCAGGGGGCTCACAGATACGCAGTATTTT
TRBV7-9	TRBJ2-3	TRBD2	NA	CASSATRTSGPQDTQYF	TGTGCCAGCAGCGCTACCCGGACTAGCGGGCCGCAAGATACGCAGTATTTT